This TCR beta chain was sequenced during a study of T cell changes during pregnancy in multiple sclerosis. Clones were sequenced by immunoSEQ multiplex PCR, and TCRdb holds only the in-frame ones, with some missing. The sample carries roughly 42,000 clones, more than 85% recorded once. The sequenced sample was CD4+ T cells from peripheral blood mononuclear cells, obtained in the second trimester of pregnancy. The receptor was isolated from a female donor in good health, enrolled as a control in a pregnancy study.

CDR3 coding DNA: TGTGCCAGCAGCTTGGACCAGGGGGCGGATCAGCCCCAGCATTTT. Its protein is CASSLDQGADQPQHF. The chain couples TRBV5-4 to TRBJ1-5, with 8 nucleotides matching TRBD1. The CDR3 sequence is 15 residues long. The J segment lost 5 bases and the V segment lost 0 bases, leaving 4 bases of the junction unmatched. CDR1 is SGHNT and CDR2 is YYREEE in the germline V gene (reference sequence).